The T cell receptor beta chain under discussion was sequenced for a study of monozygotic twins with cystic fibrosis (dated by TCRdb to the early 2020s). With respect to the entire study: Barcoded libraries were prepared from roughly 3.3 micrograms of fragmented DNA with roughly 15 PCR cycles. Twins were ranked among about 1,100 cohort participants for weight-for-height and FEVPerc (FEV1 disease centile) on the day of blood sampling. To assess genetic influence on V and J gene usage, the study compared TCR beta repertoires within and across 16 monozygotic twin pairs with cystic fibrosis. The cohort included ten female and six male twin pairs, mostly children and adolescents, aged roughly 2.0 to 36.4 years with a median of roughly 10 years. Data for three of the twin pairs had been reported earlier in a different context. Study-wide findings and limitations: No association turned up between shared CDR3 numbers and age, concordance or disease severity, and the cohort was small. Simpson clonality was found to be generally low (median roughly 0.0092), suggesting a naive-dominated repertoire, although higher clonality was observed in the most severely affected patients. The greatest similarity to the co-twin was observed for V gene usage in 13 of 16 pairs and for J usage in 8 of 16 pairs, which suggested genetic constraints. Nucleotide-identical clonotype sharing was significantly higher within monozygotic CF twin pairs than between unrelated CF individuals (P = 0.000026, Mann-Whitney).

Sequences GTSNPN (CDR1) and SVGIG (CDR2) are obtained from the germline V gene (reference sequence). V is pared back by 5 bases and J by 1 base, with 6 bases lying between the germline termini. The cysteine opens and the phenylalanine closes a CDR3 of 11 amino acids. Of all the DNA, just the CDR3 is kept, 33 bases in frame from base 1. The twin pairs came from the European Cystic Fibrosis Twin and Sibling Study Cohort, a cohort that recruited patients from about 160 CF clinics across 14 European countries. Zygosity and CFTR genotype were verified in-house, and zygosity was tested by multiplex PCR of nine short tandem repeat loci. Peripheral blood was sampled from each twin, and clinical parameters were recorded on the day of blood sampling. Phenol/chloroform extraction was used to isolate genomic DNA from peripheral blood cells, and the DNA was then kept in TE buffer at 4 degrees C. About this clone itself: The target of this receptor is not known. Per-base qualities were not stored, and no clone one base away is much larger.

Following the manufacturer's instructions, the researchers used the immunoSEQ immune profiling system to amplify TCR beta CDR3 regions via multiplex PCR. An Illumina NextSeq system was used for sequencing. The paper's data handling went like this. Sequence data were processed on the immunoSEQ Analyzer platform, and clonality was computed as the square root of Simpson's index of productive rearrangements. V and J usage similarity was measured by Jensen-Shannon distance, and CDR3 generation probabilities were computed with OLGA. The researchers looked up shared CDR3 sequences in the immuneACCESS database (August 2020) and in VDJdb (December 2020). The immuneACCESS repertoire file appears here via TCRdb, limited to in-frame rearrangements. These files lack a portion of the clones; in checked studies, under half of the deficit traces to unresolved V genes, and the cause of the others is not known. The DNA gave D and trimming, while V, J and clone size come from that table. The sample profile shows around 26,000 clones; approximately 96% of them were found once. The ten top clones hold around 2.5% of the sample.

The receptor's source is a girl aged 2 to 9 with cystic fibrosis. The V gene is TRBV30 and the J gene is TRBJ2-7; TRBD2 could be the D gene, as 5 bases match. Sequences were obtained from blood. This receptor has the CDR3 CAWGESYEQYF. The sequenced DNA is TGTGCCTGGGGGGAGTCCTACGAGCAGTACTTC.